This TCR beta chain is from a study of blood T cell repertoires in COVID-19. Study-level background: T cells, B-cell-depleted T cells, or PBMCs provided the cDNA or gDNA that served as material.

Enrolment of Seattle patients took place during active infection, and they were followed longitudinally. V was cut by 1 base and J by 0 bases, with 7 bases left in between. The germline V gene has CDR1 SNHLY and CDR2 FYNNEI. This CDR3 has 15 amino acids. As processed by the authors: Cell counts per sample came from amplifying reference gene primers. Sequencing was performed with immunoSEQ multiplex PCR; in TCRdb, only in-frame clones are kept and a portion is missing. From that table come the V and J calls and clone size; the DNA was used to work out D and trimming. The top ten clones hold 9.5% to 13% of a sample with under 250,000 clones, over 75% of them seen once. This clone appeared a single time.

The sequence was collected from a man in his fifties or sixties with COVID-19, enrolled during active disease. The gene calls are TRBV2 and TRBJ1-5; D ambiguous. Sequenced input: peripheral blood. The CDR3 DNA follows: TGTGCCAGCAGTGAAGATCCAGGTAGCAATCAGCCCCAGCATTTT. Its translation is CASSEDPGSNQPQHF.